This record looks at one T cell receptor (beta chain) sequence and its context. Its target is unknown. Primers: 60 Vbeta forward and 13 Jbeta reverse. The method was immunoSEQ multiplex PCR; TCRdb's version includes in-frame clones alone and lacks a portion of them. The sample holds 220,000 or so clones, 75% to 85% seen once. The sample comes from a study of cytomegalovirus exposure and HLA in healthy donors. The study, taken as a whole, reports: Analysis performed later found more than 15,000 TCR beta sequences associated with HLA alleles at 0.05 false discovery rate. The likely origin of a cluster of highly shared sequence variants was a sequencing artifact.

In germline, CDR1 is LNHDA, CDR2 SQIVND (reference sequence). Trimming stripped 8 bases from V and 0 bases from J, with 5 bases between. This CDR3 has 12 residues. The rearrangement joins TRBV19 to TRBJ1-5; unclear D gene. The receptor was derived from a woman aged 40 to 49 in good health and CMV-seronegative. The sample taken for sequencing was PBMCs. CDR3 DNA: TGTGCCAGTTGCGGTAGCAATCAGCCCCAGCATTTT. This gives the protein CASCGSNQPQHF.